The clone carrying this T cell receptor beta chain was seen more than once but under ten times. The antigen is undetermined. The sample originates from a study of identical twins. This CDR3 has 13 amino acids. V was clipped by 10 bases and J by 1 base; unmatched bases: 5. Notes on the study in general: The presence of invariant MAIT and iNKT cells could partly confound analyses of zero-insertion sequences.

Through template switching, a universal primer site was introduced, and the cDNA contained unique molecular identifiers. TCRdb processed the 5' RACE reads anew with MiXCR; each CDR3 protein has one entry. Of more than 600,000 distinct CDR3 sequences in the sample, over 15% were seen once. In addition, the sample was reused for a study of T cells expressing NK-cell markers. This second report adds: CD8+ T cells in more than five donors included dominant NKG2C+ clonotypes at roughly 1.0-7.0%.

The V and J genes are TRBV12-3 or TRBV12-4 and TRBJ1-1, with 8 bases that match TRBD1. This receptor was obtained from a woman aged 18-29 years in good health. The sequencing input was PBMCs. The CDR3 here is CATFGQGNTEAFF. DNA of the CDR3: TGTGCCACCTTTGGACAGGGGAACACTGAAGCTTTCTTT.